This is a list of T cell receptor beta chains from one sample in a study of blood T cell repertoires in COVID-19. Clones were sequenced by immunoSEQ multiplex PCR, and TCRdb holds only the in-frame ones, with some missing. The sample lists 150,000 to 200,000 clones; about 80% were seen once. Sequencing was performed on peripheral blood. Receptors were obtained from a human donor with acute or convalescent COVID-19. The donor label of this sample is uncertain. The conserved cysteine and the conserved F or W are not part of the CDR3 here. Fields, in order: V gene, J gene, D gene, CDR3 protein. The D gene is left open where the match is weak.

v_gene: TRBV7-8; j_gene: TRBJ1-1; d_gene: NA; CDR3aa: ASSLVRWGKAATEAF
v_gene: TRBV28; j_gene: TRBJ2-2; d_gene: TRBD1; CDR3aa: ASSLTGGISAGELF
v_gene: TRBV5-5; j_gene: TRBJ1-4; d_gene: NA; CDR3aa: ASSPGSNEKLF
v_gene: TRBV6-5; j_gene: TRBJ2-7; d_gene: NA; CDR3aa: ASSTIAVSSYEQY
v_gene: TRBV6-5; j_gene: TRBJ2-1; d_gene: TRBD2; CDR3aa: ASRVGLGSYNEQF
v_gene: TRBV5-1; j_gene: TRBJ1-1; d_gene: TRBD1; CDR3aa: ASSSGRTGVGTEAF
v_gene: TRBV4-1; j_gene: TRBJ2-2; d_gene: NA; CDR3aa: ASSRASGANTGELF
v_gene: TRBV7-3; j_gene: TRBJ2-3; d_gene: TRBD2; CDR3aa: ASSSNPSGIGDTQY
v_gene: TRBV12-3/TRBV12-4; j_gene: TRBJ1-1; d_gene: TRBD1; CDR3aa: ASMGQKAF
v_gene: TRBV12-5; j_gene: TRBJ2-3; d_gene: NA; CDR3aa: ASGLRGGADTQY
v_gene: TRBV13; j_gene: TRBJ1-1; d_gene: NA; CDR3aa: ASSFDRQGDTEAF
v_gene: TRBV6-6; j_gene: TRBJ1-1; d_gene: TRBD1; CDR3aa: ASSSTGARGDTEAF
v_gene: TRBV19; j_gene: TRBJ2-5; d_gene: NA; CDR3aa: ASSRPGRGQETRY
v_gene: TRBV6-5; j_gene: TRBJ1-1; d_gene: NA; CDR3aa: ASRRKSNTEAF
v_gene: TRBV30; j_gene: TRBJ1-3; d_gene: NA; CDR3aa: AWSPTGLPNARLY
v_gene: TRBV30; j_gene: TRBJ1-4; d_gene: TRBD1; CDR3aa: AWLDRGGNEKLF
v_gene: TRBV3-1/TRBV3-2; j_gene: TRBJ1-2; d_gene: TRBD1; CDR3aa: ASSQSTGGKGYT
v_gene: TRBV3-1/TRBV3-2; j_gene: TRBJ1-6; d_gene: TRBD1; CDR3aa: ASSQDGAGGSRSPLH
v_gene: TRBV5-1; j_gene: TRBJ2-7; d_gene: NA; CDR3aa: ASSLDSQTYEQY
v_gene: TRBV10-3; j_gene: TRBJ1-1; d_gene: NA; CDR3aa: AIGGAAEAF
v_gene: TRBV3-1/TRBV3-2; j_gene: TRBJ1-3; d_gene: TRBD1; CDR3aa: ASRSGTGSGNTIY
v_gene: TRBV30; j_gene: TRBJ2-5; d_gene: TRBD1; CDR3aa: AWSGRDRGETQY
v_gene: TRBV18; j_gene: TRBJ2-6; d_gene: NA; CDR3aa: ASSPGASLTGANVLT
v_gene: TRBV30; j_gene: TRBJ1-1; d_gene: NA; CDR3aa: AWNKQVGTEAF
v_gene: TRBV5-4; j_gene: TRBJ2-7; d_gene: TRBD1; CDR3aa: ASRLSGGLGNEQY
v_gene: TRBV29-1; j_gene: TRBJ2-7; d_gene: TRBD2; CDR3aa: SVPGERGSYEQY
v_gene: TRBV2; j_gene: TRBJ2-5; d_gene: TRBD2; CDR3aa: ASSEGLLAGGQETQY
v_gene: TRBV10-3; j_gene: TRBJ1-2; d_gene: TRBD1; CDR3aa: AIREGQSYGYT
v_gene: TRBV6-5; j_gene: TRBJ1-4; d_gene: TRBD1; CDR3aa: ASSRQGGEKLF
v_gene: TRBV18; j_gene: TRBJ2-7; d_gene: TRBD1; CDR3aa: ASSRQGASYEQY
v_gene: TRBV2; j_gene: TRBJ2-2; d_gene: NA; CDR3aa: ASRGGVNWVTGELF
v_gene: TRBV27; j_gene: TRBJ2-7; d_gene: TRBD2; CDR3aa: ASSLTSFDSEQY
v_gene: TRBV9; j_gene: TRBJ2-3; d_gene: NA; CDR3aa: ASSVGASNGADTQY
v_gene: TRBV4-1; j_gene: TRBJ2-1; d_gene: NA; CDR3aa: ASSQASGSYNEQF
v_gene: TRBV5-1; j_gene: TRBJ1-1; d_gene: TRBD1; CDR3aa: ASSLVGQGAVTEAF
v_gene: TRBV6-1; j_gene: TRBJ2-7; d_gene: NA; CDR3aa: ASSDRGYEQY
v_gene: TRBV5-4; j_gene: TRBJ2-1; d_gene: TRBD1; CDR3aa: ASSLGTGGTYNEQF
v_gene: TRBV5-1; j_gene: TRBJ2-3; d_gene: NA; CDR3aa: ASSPAGADTQY
v_gene: TRBV28; j_gene: TRBJ2-7; d_gene: TRBD1; CDR3aa: ASMRDRATYEQY
v_gene: TRBV29-1; j_gene: TRBJ1-2; d_gene: NA; CDR3aa: SVGGEGGGGYT
v_gene: TRBV18; j_gene: TRBJ2-7; d_gene: TRBD2; CDR3aa: ASSPGGRAEEQY
v_gene: TRBV27; j_gene: TRBJ2-7; d_gene: NA; CDR3aa: ASSSGLSYEQY
v_gene: TRBV20-1; j_gene: TRBJ1-5; d_gene: NA; CDR3aa: SASTGGGEPQH
v_gene: TRBV3-1/TRBV3-2; j_gene: TRBJ1-5; d_gene: NA; CDR3aa: ASSQGAGGNQPQH
v_gene: TRBV7-2; j_gene: TRBJ2-3; d_gene: NA; CDR3aa: ASSLSRGPFTRTDTQY
v_gene: TRBV6-5; j_gene: TRBJ1-2; d_gene: TRBD1; CDR3aa: ASSWDRGRGYGYT
v_gene: TRBV19; j_gene: TRBJ2-5; d_gene: NA; CDR3aa: ASSWSPEETQY
v_gene: TRBV10-1; j_gene: TRBJ2-1; d_gene: NA; CDR3aa: ASSGTGVPINEQF
v_gene: TRBV7-8; j_gene: TRBJ2-5; d_gene: NA; CDR3aa: ASSPTGQETQY
v_gene: TRBV20-1; j_gene: TRBJ2-5; d_gene: TRBD2; CDR3aa: SASTSGRETQY
v_gene: TRBV6-1; j_gene: TRBJ1-2; d_gene: TRBD1; CDR3aa: ASSEALRAGGT
v_gene: TRBV5-1; j_gene: TRBJ1-2; d_gene: TRBD1; CDR3aa: ASSPRDRNYGYT
v_gene: TRBV6-2/TRBV6-3; j_gene: TRBJ1-5; d_gene: TRBD1; CDR3aa: ASSLQGSINQPQH
v_gene: TRBV28; j_gene: TRBJ1-6; d_gene: NA; CDR3aa: ASSFSPYNSPLH
v_gene: TRBV4-1; j_gene: TRBJ2-3; d_gene: TRBD2; CDR3aa: ASSQERLAGVSDTQY
v_gene: TRBV9; j_gene: TRBJ2-7; d_gene: TRBD2; CDR3aa: ASSVAPSGGPISYEQY
v_gene: TRBV7-6; j_gene: TRBJ1-4; d_gene: NA; CDR3aa: ASSLRGPTNEKLF
v_gene: TRBV5-1; j_gene: TRBJ2-1; d_gene: TRBD2; CDR3aa: ASRGSGGLNEQF